A selection of T cell receptor beta chains follows, all from one sample in a study of blood T cell repertoires in COVID-19. Assay used: immunoSEQ multiplex PCR; TCRdb lists only in-frame clones, some missing. The sample holds 95,000 to 110,000 clones, around 88% seen once. The source material was peripheral blood. Every receptor here comes from a human donor in a cohort sampled during active COVID-19. Each CDR3 is given with its conserved first and last residue. The D gene is left open where the match is weak. Some rows mark clone size as missing; the rest say once, few, many or name a class of expanded clone.

D gene,V gene,J gene,clone size,CDR3 DNA,CDR3 protein
TRBD1,TRBV28,TRBJ1-1,-,TGTGCCAGCAAGACTCAGGGGGCGCAAGCTCAGACTGAAGCTTTCTTT,CASKTQGAQAQTEAFF
TRBD1,TRBV6-5,TRBJ2-7,-,TGTGCCAGCATTCGGGACAGGGGCTACGAGCAGTACTTC,CASIRDRGYEQYF
TRBD2,TRBV4-3,TRBJ2-1,-,TGCGCCAGCAGCCAAGGGCTAGCGGGAGGTGGGAATGAGCAGTTCTTC,CASSQGLAGGGNEQFF
TRBD1,TRBV4-1,TRBJ1-1,few,TGCGCCAGCAGCCATGCAGGGGGTTTTCACACTGAAGCTTTCTTT,CASSHAGGFHTEAFF
TRBD2,TRBV4-1,TRBJ2-2,few,TGCGCCAGCAGCCAGGCGAGCGGGGGCCTGCGGGTCGGGGAGCTGTTTTTT,CASSQASGGLRVGELFF
-,TRBV5-1,TRBJ1-5,-,TGCGCCAGCAGCTTGGGCCTAATGGACAGAAATCAGCCCCAGCATTTT,CASSLGLMDRNQPQHF
-,TRBV19,TRBJ2-3,-,TGTGCCAGTAGTATAGACCGAGATACGCAGTATTTT,CASSIDRDTQYF
TRBD1,TRBV7-2,TRBJ2-2,-,TGTGCCAGCAGCTCTCGACAGGGGGCGCATACCGGGGAGCTGTTTTTT,CASSSRQGAHTGELFF
-,TRBV5-1,TRBJ1-4,once,TGCGCCAGCAGCTTGGATTCAGGCTCAACTAATGAAAAACTGTTTTTT,CASSLDSGSTNEKLFF
TRBD1,TRBV6-5,TRBJ1-2,-,TGTGCCAGCAGTTACACAGGACAGGGACCTGGCTACACCTTC,CASSYTGQGPGYTF
-,TRBV9,TRBJ2-2,-,TGTGCCAGCAGCACCGAAGGGGCCGGGGAGCTGTTTTTT,CASSTEGAGELFF
-,TRBV5-4,TRBJ1-1,-,TGTGCCAGCAGCTTGTTTTTAGGACAGCCTTTGAACACTGAAGCTTTCTTT,CASSLFLGQPLNTEAFF
TRBD2,TRBV3-1/TRBV3-2,TRBJ2-5,-,TGTGCCAGCAGCCCCCAAGTTAGCGGGGGGAGAGAGACCCAGTACTTC,CASSPQVSGGRETQYF
-,TRBV6-5,TRBJ1-1,-,TGTGCCAGCAGTTACCGCAGGGATGAAGCTTTCTTT,CASSYRRDEAFF
TRBD1,TRBV6-5,TRBJ1-4,-,TGTGCCAGCAGTTCGGACAGGGAGGGGGTCGACGAAAAACTGTTTTTT,CASSSDREGVDEKLFF
-,TRBV11-2,TRBJ1-2,-,TGTGCCAGCAGCTTTTGGCCCGATGGCTACACCTTC,CASSFWPDGYTF
-,TRBV27,TRBJ1-6,-,TGTGCCAGCAGTTTCCTGAGTTCCCCTGAATCACCCCTCCACTTT,CASSFLSSPESPLHF
-,TRBV30,TRBJ2-5,-,TGTGCCTGGAGTGTACCTCGGGGTTCAGAGGAGACCCAGTACTTC,CAWSVPRGSEETQYF
TRBD2,TRBV5-6,TRBJ2-2,-,TGTGCCAGCAGCTTCCGGACTAGCGGGGTGGACGGGGAGCTGTTTTTT,CASSFRTSGVDGELFF
TRBD1,TRBV29-1,TRBJ2-2,-,TGCAGCGTTGGACAGGGACAAACCGGGGAGCTGTTTTTT,CSVGQGQTGELFF
TRBD2,TRBV3-1/TRBV3-2,TRBJ2-7,-,TGTGCCAGCAGCCTGGGACTAGCGGGGGGAATAGGCGAGCAGTACTTC,CASSLGLAGGIGEQYF
TRBD2,TRBV18,TRBJ2-7,-,TGTGCCAGCTCACCGGGGGGGACCTTCTACGAGCAGTACTTC,CASSPGGTFYEQYF
-,TRBV2,TRBJ1-1,once,TGTGCCAGCAGCGATTGGTACGGGAACACTGAAGCTTTCTTT,CASSDWYGNTEAFF
TRBD2,TRBV5-4,TRBJ2-1,-,TGTGCCAGCAGCTCCCGGACTAGCGGGAGGAGGGACAATGAGCAGTTCTTC,CASSSRTSGRRDNEQFF
-,TRBV4-2,TRBJ1-1,-,TGTGCCAGCAGCCAAGATGGGGGGGCCAACACTGAAGCTTTCTTT,CASSQDGGANTEAFF
-,TRBV5-6,TRBJ2-1,-,TGTGCCAGCAGCTTGTGGGGCAGGTACAATGAGCAGTTCTTC,CASSLWGRYNEQFF
-,TRBV6-4,TRBJ2-4,-,TGTGCCAGCAGTAGGTTTCGGGGAGACATTCAGTACTTC,CASSRFRGDIQYF
TRBD1,TRBV30,TRBJ2-5,-,TGTGCCTGGGAGGACAGGGGGCAAGAGACCCAGTACTTC,CAWEDRGQETQYF
-,TRBV3-1/TRBV3-2,TRBJ2-1,-,TGTGCCAGCAGCCGATCTCAGTACAATGAGCAGTTCTTC,CASSRSQYNEQFF
TRBD1,TRBV10-2,TRBJ2-7,-,TGCGCCAGCACTAGCCGGGACAGGTCTATCTACGAGCAGTACTTC,CASTSRDRSIYEQYF
-,TRBV4-2,TRBJ2-2,-,TGTGCCAGCAGCTTACGGCGGTGGGACACCGGGGAGCTGTTTTTT,CASSLRRWDTGELFF
-,TRBV19,TRBJ2-7,-,TGTGCCAGTAAAGGCAGGGGCTCCTACGAGCAGTACTTC,CASKGRGSYEQYF
-,TRBV19,TRBJ1-5,once,TGTGCCAGTAGTAGGACCCCGGGGGACGATCAGCCCCAGCATTTT,CASSRTPGDDQPQHF
-,TRBV21-1,TRBJ1-5,-,TGTGCCAGCAGCAAAGGGACGGGGAGCAATCAGCCCCAGCATTTT,CASSKGTGSNQPQHF
TRBD2,TRBV18,TRBJ2-2,-,TGTGCCAGCTCACCAGCCTCGAGACTAGCGGGGAACACCGGGGAGCTGTTTTTT,CASSPASRLAGNTGELFF
-,TRBV18,TRBJ1-1,once,TGTGCCAGCTCACTAAAGTCAGGGGAAGTAACTGAAGCTTTCTTT,CASSLKSGEVTEAFF
TRBD2,TRBV13,TRBJ2-1,-,TGTGCCAGCAGCTCACAAGCGGGAACGTACAATGAGCAGTTCTTC,CASSSQAGTYNEQFF
TRBD1,TRBV29-1,TRBJ2-6,-,TGCAGCGTTGAAGGGACAGGGTTTCCCGGGGCCAACGTCCTGACTTTC,CSVEGTGFPGANVLTF
TRBD1,TRBV4-1,TRBJ2-7,-,TGCGCCAGCAGCCCGACAGGGATGGAAGACGAGCAGTACTTC,CASSPTGMEDEQYF
-,TRBV7-8,TRBJ1-2,-,TGTGCCAGCACCTCACTCGGGAGAGGGAAAGGGAGAGGCTACACCTTC,CASTSLGRGKGRGYTF
TRBD2,TRBV10-2,TRBJ2-3,-,TGCGCCAGCAGTGAGGGCGGGAGGGCTGCAGATACGCAGTATTTT,CASSEGGRAADTQYF
-,TRBV5-1,TRBJ2-4,-,TGCGCCAGCGGAGTTCGGGCCAAAAACATTCAGTACTTC,CASGVRAKNIQYF
-,TRBV7-6,TRBJ1-6,-,TGTGCCAGCAGCCCATATCAGGTTGATAATTCACCCCTCCACTTT,CASSPYQVDNSPLHF
TRBD1,TRBV10-3,TRBJ1-5,-,TGTGCCATCAGTGAGTTAGACAGGGTGCAGCATTTT,CAISELDRVQHF
-,TRBV29-1,TRBJ1-2,-,TGCAGCGTTGACGGGGGGCACGGCTACACCTTC,CSVDGGHGYTF
-,TRBV29-1,TRBJ1-1,-,TGCAGCGTTGAAGAGGGGGGGAACACTGAAGCTTTCTTT,CSVEEGGNTEAFF
TRBD2,TRBV5-4,TRBJ2-7,-,TGTGCCAGCAGCCCCAGGACTAGCGGGAGTTTTTCCTACGAGCAGTACTTC,CASSPRTSGSFSYEQYF
TRBD1,TRBV5-1,TRBJ2-2,-,TGCGCCAGCAGCCCGGGACAGAGAAACACCGGGGAGCTGTTTTTT,CASSPGQRNTGELFF
-,TRBV4-1,TRBJ1-5,-,TGCGCCAGCAGCCAAGATGGGGGGATTGGCAATCAGCCCCAGCATTTT,CASSQDGGIGNQPQHF
TRBD2,TRBV11-3,TRBJ2-1,once,TGTGCCAGCAGTCTCGGGGGGGCGGGATACAATGAGCAGTTCTTC,CASSLGGAGYNEQFF